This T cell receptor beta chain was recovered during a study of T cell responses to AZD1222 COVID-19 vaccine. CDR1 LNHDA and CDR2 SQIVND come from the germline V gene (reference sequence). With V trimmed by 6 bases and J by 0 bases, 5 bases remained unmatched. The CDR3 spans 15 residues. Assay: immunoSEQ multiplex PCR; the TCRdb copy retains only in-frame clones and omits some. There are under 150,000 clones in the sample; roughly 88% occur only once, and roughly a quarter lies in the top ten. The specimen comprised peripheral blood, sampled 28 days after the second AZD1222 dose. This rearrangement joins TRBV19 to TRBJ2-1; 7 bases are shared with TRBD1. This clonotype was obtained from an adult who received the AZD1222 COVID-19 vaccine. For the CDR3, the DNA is TGTGCCAGTAGGCGGACAGGCAGCTCCTACAATGAGCAGTTCTTC. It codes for CASRRTGSSYNEQFF.